This entry describes one TCR beta chain. Its specificity is unknown. The sample originates from a study of radiation and T cells in renal cell carcinoma. In the study overall: Nephrectomy followed 15 Gy stereotactic body radiation by 4 weeks. Study findings and constraints: In blood, top tumor clones expanded by 2 weeks, shrinking by 4. Without pretreatment biopsies, baseline tumor clonotype presence was undetermined.

Method: immunoSEQ multiplex PCR; TCRdb's copy keeps in-frame clones and lacks some. The table shows 100,000 to 150,000 clones, with roughly four fifths occurring only once. Time point denoted: blood 2 weeks post-SBRT. Specified treatment: 15 Gy SBRT to primary tumor, nephrectomy 4 weeks later. This renal cell carcinoma was of the clear cell type. With 4 bases clipped from V and 3 bases from J, the junction kept 5 bases outside the gene matches. The CDR3 has 14 amino acids. The germline CDR1 and CDR2 sequences are SGHRS and YFSETQ. The TCR sequence derives from a man over 45 with renal cell carcinoma. The chain is built from TRBV5-1 and TRBJ2-7; 9 nucleotides align to TRBD2. This sample comprised blood, obtained from a patient whose treatment included radiotherapy and nephrectomy. The CDR3 loop reads CASSASGTYYEQYF. CDR3 in DNA: TGCGCCAGCAGCGCTAGCGGGACCTACTACGAGCAGTACTTC.